These 18 T cell receptor beta chains originate from one sample sequenced in a study of cytomegalovirus exposure and HLA in healthy donors. Use of 60 Vbeta and 13 Jbeta primers characterized the PCR. Assay: immunoSEQ multiplex PCR; the TCRdb copy retains only in-frame clones and omits some. This listing includes about 140,000 clones. Sequencing input: PBMCs. These receptors all stem from a woman between 18 and 29 years old in good health and CMV-seronegative.

The gene calls are TRBV2 and TRBJ2-7; D perhaps matches TRBD2 (5 bases). Germline CDR1 reads SNHLY; CDR2 reads FYNNEI. The CDR3 is made up of 16 amino acids. V was shortened by 0 bases and J by 2 bases, with 14 bases between the two germline ends. The CDR3, as DNA: TGTGCCAGCAGTGAAGCGGCCGGACTCCCCACCTACGAGCAGTACTTC. This translates into CASSEAAGLPTYEQYF.

This chain links TRBV5-6 with TRBJ2-7; D gene ambiguous. The CDR3 runs to 11 residues. Trimming removed 3 bases from V and 6 bases from J, with 7 bases in between. Germline V gives CDR1 SGHDT, CDR2 YYEEEE. Here the CDR3 DNA reads TGTGCCAGCAGCTCCGGTAGCGAGCAGTACTTC. This gives the protein CASSSGSEQYF.

The chain uses TRBV7-9 and TRBJ1-1; 7 bases line up with TRBD1. The J segment lost 1 base and the V segment lost 5 bases, leaving 13 bases of the junction unmatched. CDR1 is SEHNR and CDR2 is FQNEAQ in the germline V gene (reference sequence). The CDR3 is 17 amino acids. Written as DNA, the CDR3 is TGTGCCAGCAGCCCCCTTTCATTTGGGACAGAGAACACTGAAGCTTTCTTT. Its protein product is CASSPLSFGTENTEAFF.

The V and J genes are TRBV19 and TRBJ2-3, with D perhaps TRBD1 (6 bases). CDR1 and CDR2 (germline): LNHDA, SQIVND (reference sequence). Trimming shortened V by 5 bases and J by 0 bases, and 12 bases separated the two germline ends. The length of the CDR3 is 15 residues. CDR3 residues: CASSYRDTSTDTQYF. CDR3 DNA: TGTGCCAGTAGTTACCGGGACACTAGCACAGATACGCAGTATTTT.

This chain connects TRBV6-5 to TRBJ1-6, with 11 bases identical to TRBD1. CDR3 length equals 15 residues. V was clipped by 6 bases and J by 4 bases; unmatched bases: 2. CDR1 is MNHEY and CDR2 is SVGAGI in the germline V gene. CDR3 sequence (DNA): TGTGCCAGCAGCCGGGACAGGGGGTATAATTCACCCCTCCACTTT. It encodes CASSRDRGYNSPLHF.

The V gene is TRBV30, the J gene TRBJ1-2, with a tentative D call TRBD1 (6 bases). This CDR3 region has 12 residues. Germline-derived CDR1 and CDR2 are GTSNPN and SVGIG (reference sequence). Between the trimmed V and J ends, which lost 5 bases and 7 bases, there was a span of 14 bases. The CDR3 DNA reads as TGTGCCTGGTCAACAGGGTCCCGTGGCTACACCTTC. Protein sequence: CAWSTGSRGYTF.

The chain recombines TRBV9 with TRBJ2-7; D is perhaps TRBD1 (6 bases). Germline V gives CDR1 SGDLS, CDR2 YYNGEE. Trimming pared 0 bases from V and 4 bases from J, leaving 11 bases between. The CDR3 is 14 amino acids. The CDR3: CASSVDGRGYEQYF. CDR3 in DNA: TGTGCCAGCAGCGTAGACGGCAGGGGTTACGAGCAGTACTTC.

The V gene is TRBV5-4, the J gene TRBJ2-5; tentatively, D is TRBD2 (7 bases). V lost 4 bases and J lost 3, with 16 bases in between. From germline, CDR1 is SGHNT and CDR2 YYREEE (reference sequence). The CDR3 covers 15 residues. The CDR3 loop is CASSLGGREKETQYF. The CDR3 DNA reads as TGTGCCAGCAGCCTAGGGGGGCGGGAGAAAGAGACCCAGTACTTC.

The V gene is TRBV15, the J gene TRBJ2-5; D is undetermined. The closer fit of TRBJ2-7 to the DNA end suggests the J call may be wrong. Germline V gives CDR1 LNHNV, CDR2 YYDKDF (reference sequence). CDR3 length: 16 amino acids. This CDR3 reads CATRDLGSRSSYEQYF. Written as DNA, the CDR3 is TGTGCCACGAGAGACTTAGGCAGTAGAAGCTCCTACGAGCAGTACTTC.

The chain's CDR3 is CASSLVNPEYYGYTF. The CDR3 DNA follows: TGTGCCAGCAGCTTAGTAAACCCAGAATACTATGGCTACACCTTC. This chain uses TRBV7-8 with TRBJ1-2; D unclear. In germline, CDR1 is SGHVS, CDR2 FQNEAQ. This CDR3 comprises 15 residues. V was pared by 1 base and J by 3 bases, with 12 bases between.

The J gene is TRBJ2-1, the V gene TRBV21-1; the D call of TRBD1 is as the table states it, not checked on the DNA. TRBV21-1 corresponds to a pseudogene. The CDR3 consists of 16 residues. As DNA, the CDR3 is TGTGCCAGCAGCAAATTCAGGGCCAGAGTCTACAATGAGCAGTTCTTC. Translation: CASSKFRARVYNEQFF.

V is TRBV6-6 and J is TRBJ1-5, with TRBD1 identical over 12 bases. Germline trimming cut 2 bases from V and 7 bases from J; bases unmatched to any gene: 6. Germline CDR1 reads MNHNY; CDR2 reads SVGAGI (reference sequence). The CDR3 length is 16 residues. The DNA for the CDR3 is TGTGCCAGCAGTTACGCCGGGACAGGGGGCTACCAGCCCCAGCATTTT. Protein: CASSYAGTGGYQPQHF.

The rearrangement links TRBV5-4 to TRBJ2-1; TRBD2 agrees at 12 bases. Looked up from germline, CDR1 is SGHNT and CDR2 is YYREEE (reference sequence). Trimming took 0 bases from V and 13 from J; bases not matched to a gene: 14. The CDR3 extends over 17 amino acids. DNA for the CDR3: TGTGCCAGCAGCTTGGGCCCTAGCGGGAGGGCCATGAGATCCCAGTTCTTC. Its protein product is CASSLGPSGRAMRSQFF.

This chain connects TRBV5-5 to TRBJ2-7, with 9 bases matching TRBD1. The length of the CDR3 is 15 residues. Unmatched junction bases numbered 6, after V lost 4 bases and J lost 1 base. Germline V gene sequence: CDR1 SGHKS, CDR2 YYEKEE (reference sequence). CDR3 sequence reads: CASSTHGTGSYEQYF. CDR3 DNA: TGTGCCAGCAGCACCCACGGGACAGGGTCCTACGAGCAGTACTTC.

Here the CDR3 reads CASSNGESNQPQHF. CDR3 DNA: TGTGCCAGCAGTAACGGAGAAAGCAATCAGCCCCAGCATTTT. This chain links TRBV27 with TRBJ1-5; D not resolved. The V gene's germline CDR1 is MNHEY and CDR2 SMNVEV (reference sequence). The ends were cut back, 5 bases at V and 1 base at J, with 9 bases in the middle. The length of the CDR3 is 14 residues.

The chain couples TRBV27 to TRBJ2-5; 8 bases agree with TRBD2. CDR3 length: 15 amino acids. Germline lookup yields CDR1 MNHEY and CDR2 SMNVEV (reference sequence). The ends lost 6 bases at V and 2 bases at J; junction bases unmatched: 8. The CDR3 reads CASSNLAGRQETQYF. The CDR3 DNA is TGTGCCAGCAGCAACTTAGCGGGAAGGCAAGAGACCCAGTACTTC.

V is TRBV7-8 and J is TRBJ1-5; D gene unclear. The CDR3 is 13 amino acids. Trimming removed 2 bases from V and 5 bases from J, with 7 bases in between. Germline lookup yields CDR1 SGHVS and CDR2 FQNEAQ. For the CDR3, the DNA is TGTGCCAGCAGCTTATCAGGTGATCAGCCCCAGCATTTT. This translates into CASSLSGDQPQHF. The full variable domain, rest sourced from reference TRBV7-8 and TRBJ1-5, is GAGVSQSPRYKVAKRGQDVALRCDPISGHVSLFWYQQALGQGPEFLTYFQNEAQLDKSGLPSDRFFAERPEGSVSTLKIQRTQQEDSAVYLCASSLSGDQPQHFGDGTRLSIL.

V and J are TRBV6-5 and TRBJ2-1; 9 bases are shared with TRBD2. Unmatched junction bases numbered 1, after V lost 0 bases and J lost 4 bases. Germline values: CDR1 MNHEY, CDR2 SVGAGI. This CDR3 comprises 15 residues. CDR3 sequence (DNA): TGTGCCAGCAGTTACTCTAGCGGGGGATACAATGAGCAGTTCTTC. As protein: CASSYSSGGYNEQFF.